The present TCR beta chain was sequenced within a study of T-cell memory formation after mild COVID-19. Study conclusions and caveats: Certain responding clones were present in pre-infection memory, suggesting participation of cross-reactive memory. Clones shrinking from day 15 to 85 showed even CD4/CD8 mixes; later expanders tilted CD4+.

Unmatched junction bases numbered 8, after V lost 3 bases and J lost 4 bases. Germline V lookup: CDR1 MGHDK, CDR2 SYGVNS. This CDR3 comprises 16 residues. TCRdb processed the 5' RACE reads anew with MiXCR; each CDR3 protein has one entry. In the table there are about 340,000 distinct CDR3 sequences, over 13% of which are singletons. At least ten counts were recorded for this clonotype. Its antigen is unidentified. The sequencing input was PBMCs or a T cell subset sorted from them (not recorded which). The TCR comes from a man younger than 30 who had mild COVID-19 (a few samples of this study predate the infection). Cell type and time point are not known. This chain joins TRBV25-1 and TRBJ2-5; 10 bases fit TRBD1. CDR3 DNA sequence: TGTGCCAGCAGTGACCGGGACAGGGGTAGTCGAGAGACCCAGTACTTC. It encodes CASSDRDRGSRETQYF.